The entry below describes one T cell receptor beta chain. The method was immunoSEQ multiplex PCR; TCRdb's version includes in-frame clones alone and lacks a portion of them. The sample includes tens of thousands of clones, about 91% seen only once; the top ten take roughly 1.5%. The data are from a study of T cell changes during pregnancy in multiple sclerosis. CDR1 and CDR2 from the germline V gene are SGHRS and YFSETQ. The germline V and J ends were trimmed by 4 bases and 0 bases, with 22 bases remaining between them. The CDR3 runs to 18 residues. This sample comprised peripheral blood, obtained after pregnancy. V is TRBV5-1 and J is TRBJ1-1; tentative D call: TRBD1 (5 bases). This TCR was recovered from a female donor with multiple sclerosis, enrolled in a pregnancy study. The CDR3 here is CASSPIPGGLGMNTEAFF. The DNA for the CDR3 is TGCGCCAGCAGCCCGATACCGGGGGGATTAGGGATGAACACTGAAGCTTTCTTT.